This T cell receptor beta chain was captured by sequencing in a study of CD8+CD57+ T cells in acquired aplastic anemia. Study information: On average, sorted CD4+ and CD8+ cells gave 3.2 ug of DNA. Findings of the study overall: Comparison of patients with controls identified around 31 shared CD8+ CDR3 sequences. For CD8+ Simpson's diversity, patients and controls showed no significant difference.

Genomic DNA constituted the template upon which TCR beta VDJ and CDR3 profiling was performed. TCRdb reprocessed the reads with MiXCR, giving one entry per CDR3 protein. The profile shows under 200,000 distinct CDR3 sequences, over 70% of them singletons. The CDR3 is 12 residues long. The germline CDR1 and CDR2 sequences are SGHTA and FQGNSA. V dropped 5 bases and J dropped 1 base, with 5 bases sitting between them. All patients picked for sequencing had shown, by flow cytometry, an expansion of CD8+CD57+ cells. Severe acquired aplastic anemia affected all patients. A remark on this clonotype: What it recognizes is unknown.

What was sequenced was sorted CD4+, CD8+, or CD8+CD57+ T cells (not recorded which) from PBMCs. The receptor comes from a human donor with aplastic anemia. This sequence joins TRBV7-2 and TRBJ1-2; D gene uncertain. CDR3 nucleotide sequence: TGTGCCAGCAGCCCGGGTAACTATGGCTACACCTTC. Translation gives CASSPGNYGYTF.